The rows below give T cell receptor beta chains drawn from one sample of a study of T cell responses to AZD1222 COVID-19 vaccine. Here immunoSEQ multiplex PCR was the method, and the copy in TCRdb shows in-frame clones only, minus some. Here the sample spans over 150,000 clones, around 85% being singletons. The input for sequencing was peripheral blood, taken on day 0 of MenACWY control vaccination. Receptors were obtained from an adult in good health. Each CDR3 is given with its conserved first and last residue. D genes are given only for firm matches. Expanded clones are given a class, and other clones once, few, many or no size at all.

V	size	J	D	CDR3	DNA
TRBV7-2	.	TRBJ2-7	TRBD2	CASSPSGTSRSYEQYF	TGTGCCAGCAGCCCCTCCGGGACTAGCAGGTCCTACGAGCAGTACTTC
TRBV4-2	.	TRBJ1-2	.	CASSQDLVGSYGYTF	TGTGCCAGCAGCCAAGATCTAGTGGGGAGCTATGGCTACACCTTC
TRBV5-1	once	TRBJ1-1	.	CASSPRGGAPDTEAFF	TGCGCCAGCAGCCCCCGGGGAGGGGCGCCGGACACTGAAGCTTTCTTT
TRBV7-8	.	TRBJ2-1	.	CASSTGPNPNEQFF	TGTGCCAGCAGCACGGGGCCCAACCCCAATGAGCAGTTCTTC
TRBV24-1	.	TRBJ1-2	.	CASVAGGGGYTF	TGTGCCTCGGTCGCGGGGGGAGGCGGCTACACCTTC
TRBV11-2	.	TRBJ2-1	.	CASSLKGASYNEQFF	TGTGCCAGCAGCTTAAAAGGGGCGTCCTACAATGAGCAGTTCTTC
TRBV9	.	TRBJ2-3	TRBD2	CASSDQPTSGDTQYF	TGTGCCAGCAGCGACCAACCCACTAGCGGAGATACGCAGTATTTT
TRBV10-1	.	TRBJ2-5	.	CASSDRDQETQYF	TGCGCCAGCAGTGACAGGGACCAAGAGACCCAGTACTTC
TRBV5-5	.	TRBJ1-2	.	CASSLSRTGDYGYTF	TGTGCCAGCAGCTTGAGCCGGACGGGGGACTATGGCTACACCTTC
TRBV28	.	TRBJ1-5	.	CASGPRVNSNQPQHF	TGTGCCAGCGGCCCACGCGTGAATAGCAATCAGCCCCAGCATTTT
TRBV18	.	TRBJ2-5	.	CASSPQETQYF	TGTGCCAGCTCACCACAAGAGACCCAGTACTTC
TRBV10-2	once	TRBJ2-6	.	CASSASGSGANVLTF	TGCGCCAGCAGTGCGTCGGGTTCTGGGGCCAACGTCCTGACTTTC
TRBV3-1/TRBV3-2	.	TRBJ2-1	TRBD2	CASSHAGAGGPSAQNEQFF	TGTGCCAGCAGCCACGCCGGAGCGGGAGGCCCCTCCGCTCAGAATGAGCAGTTCTTC
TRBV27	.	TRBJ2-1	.	CASGGAGNEQFF	TGTGCCAGTGGGGGGGCGGGGAATGAGCAGTTCTTC
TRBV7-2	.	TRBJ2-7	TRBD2	CASSLRLAGSYEQYF	TGTGCCAGCAGCTTACGACTAGCGGGGTCCTACGAGCAGTACTTC
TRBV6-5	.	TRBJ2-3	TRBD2	CASSYTGGFTDTQYF	TGTGCCAGCAGTTACACGGGAGGGTTCACAGATACGCAGTATTTT
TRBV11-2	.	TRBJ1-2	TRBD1	CASSSLSPRQGGGYTF	TGTGCCAGCAGCTCCCTTTCACCCCGACAGGGGGGTGGCTACACCTTC
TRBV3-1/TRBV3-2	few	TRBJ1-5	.	CASSQEEADSNQPQHF	TGTGCCAGCAGCCAAGAGGAGGCGGATAGCAATCAGCCCCAGCATTTT
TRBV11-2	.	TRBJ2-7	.	CASSSMDSNYEQYF	TGTGCCAGCAGCTCCATGGACTCGAACTACGAGCAGTACTTC
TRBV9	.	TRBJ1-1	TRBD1	CASSGQGGLNTEAFF	TGTGCCAGCAGCGGACAGGGAGGCTTGAACACTGAAGCTTTCTTT
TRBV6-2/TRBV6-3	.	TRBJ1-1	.	CASSYLGKSTTEAFF	TGTGCCAGCAGCTATTTAGGGAAATCGACCACTGAAGCTTTCTTT
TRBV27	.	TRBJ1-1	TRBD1	CASSLWRGPGFTEAFF	TGTGCCAGCAGTTTATGGAGGGGGCCCGGGTTCACTGAAGCTTTCTTT
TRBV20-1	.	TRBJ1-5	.	CSASIGKGNQPQHF	TGCAGTGCTAGTATCGGGAAGGGAAATCAGCCCCAGCATTTT
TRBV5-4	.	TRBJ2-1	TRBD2	CASRPAGVVYNEQFF	TGTGCCAGCAGGCCAGCGGGAGTAGTCTACAATGAGCAGTTCTTC
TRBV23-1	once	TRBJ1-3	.	CASSQSTRWGNTIYF	TGCGCCAGCAGTCAATCGACCCGGTGGGGAAACACCATATATTTT
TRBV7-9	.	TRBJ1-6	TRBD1	CASSQPGQYNSPLHF	TGTGCCAGCAGTCAACCGGGACAGTATAATTCACCCCTCCACTTT
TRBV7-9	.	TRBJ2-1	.	CASSSRVALSSYNEQFF	TGTGCCAGCAGCTCCAGGGTGGCGTTGAGCTCCTACAATGAGCAGTTCTTC
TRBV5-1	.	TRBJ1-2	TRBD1	CASSWAPGTGGSGYTF	TGCGCCAGCAGCTGGGCCCCCGGGACAGGGGGCAGTGGCTACACCTTC
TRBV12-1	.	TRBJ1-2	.	CASSFVLRKGPTAYGYTF	TGTGCCAGCAGCTTTGTTTTGAGGAAGGGGCCCACCGCCTATGGCTACACCTTC
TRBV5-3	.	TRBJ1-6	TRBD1	CARSFQPGQGYRSSLPYNSPLHF	TGTGCCAGAAGCTTCCAGCCGGGACAGGGGTACAGAAGTTCTTTGCCCTATAATTCACCCCTCCACTTT
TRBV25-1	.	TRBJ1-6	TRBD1	CASSPTGGDSPLHF	TGTGCCAGCAGTCCGACAGGGGGGGATTCACCCCTCCACTTT
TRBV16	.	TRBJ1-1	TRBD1	CASSLWTGNTEAFF	TGTGCCAGCAGCCTCTGGACAGGGAACACTGAAGCTTTCTTT
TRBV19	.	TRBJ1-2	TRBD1	CASSTQGGGYGYTF	TGTGCCAGTAGTACCCAGGGGGGCGGCTATGGCTACACCTTC